This T cell receptor (beta chain) is drawn from a study of CXCR3-negative and CXCR3-positive naive CD8 T cells. Findings and limits, study-wide: CXCR3-positive naive cells carried more hydrophobic TRB CDR3s than CXCR3-negative ones. Memory CD8+ cells showed much lower diversity, while both naive subsets displayed comparably high diversity.

With more than 250,000 cells each, the CD8+ T cell subsets were individually sorted in triplicate. Through 5' RACE with UMI labels, the TRB cDNA libraries were prepared. TCRdb re-called the 5' RACE reads and gives one entry per CDR3 protein, without DNA. Its table records tens of thousands of distinct CDR3 sequences. Comments on this clonotype: Its cognate antigen is unknown.

The CDR3 sequence is 14 residues long. The sequence was collected from a human donor in good health. Some clones in this sample may be carry-over from other donors' samples. The chain joins TRBV12-3 or TRBV12-4 to TRBJ1-3. The source material was naive CXCR3+ CD8+ T cells from blood. The subset was: CD45RO-CCR7+CD27+CD95- naive CD8+ T cells expressing CXCR3 (TNR3+). The CDR3: CASGYSSSGNTIYF.